This is a list of T cell receptor beta chains from one sample in a study of radiotherapy plus CTLA-4 blockade in lung cancer. Profiling relied on immunoSEQ multiplex PCR, and the TCRdb table lists in-frame clones only, not all of them. The repertoire holds about 66,000 clones, with approximately 80% as singletons. The specimen comprised peripheral blood, sampled from a patient treated with radiotherapy plus ipilimumab. Every receptor here comes from a human donor with non-small cell lung cancer who had a partial response to radiotherapy plus ipilimumab. Each CDR3 is given with its conserved first and last residue. D genes are given only for firm matches. Size values are once, few and many counts, or a class for expanded clones, and some rows have none.

j_call clone_size d_call v_call cdr3_aa cdr3_nt
TRBJ1-3 - - TRBV10-1 CASSGTAESGNTIYF TGCGCCAGCAGTGGGACAGCTGAATCTGGAAACACCATATATTTT
TRBJ2-1 - TRBD1 TRBV2 CASIPGGTGYNEQFF TGTGCCAGCATTCCAGGGGGTACCGGATACAATGAGCAGTTCTTC
TRBJ1-2 - - TRBV19 CASSPVSGRAYGYTF TGTGCCAGTAGTCCGGTTAGCGGGCGGGCCTATGGCTACACCTTC
TRBJ2-5 - TRBD1 TRBV19 CASSTGQGGETQYF TGTGCCAGTAGCACGGGACAGGGCGGCGAGACCCAGTACTTC
TRBJ1-2 - TRBD1 TRBV4-2 CASSQRDSLNYGYTF TGTGCCAGCAGCCAACGGGACAGCCTTAACTATGGCTACACCTTC
TRBJ2-7 - TRBD2 TRBV7-8 CASSPGTSGRAHEQYF TGTGCCAGCAGCCCCGGGACTAGCGGGAGGGCCCACGAGCAGTACTTC
TRBJ1-4 - - TRBV5-1 CASSATGTSGEKLFF TGCGCCAGCAGCGCCACCGGGACATCGGGTGAAAAACTGTTTTTT
TRBJ2-2 - - TRBV10-1 CASSEPGAPGELFF TGCGCCAGCAGTGAACCTGGGGCGCCCGGGGAGCTGTTTTTT
TRBJ1-5 few TRBD1 TRBV5-8 CASSLGAGGFNQPQHF TGTGCCAGCAGCTTGGGGGCAGGGGGCTTCAATCAGCCCCAGCATTTT
TRBJ2-3 - TRBD1 TRBV7-9 CASAGTASDTQYF TGTGCCAGCGCCGGGACAGCATCAGATACGCAGTATTTT
TRBJ2-7 - TRBD1 TRBV11-2 CASSFGQGYYEQYF TGTGCCAGCAGCTTCGGACAGGGGTACTACGAGCAGTACTTC
TRBJ1-4 once TRBD1 TRBV27 CASRGQDFEKLFF TGTGCCAGCAGAGGACAGGACTTTGAAAAACTGTTTTTT
TRBJ2-5 - TRBD2 TRBV5-1 CASSLVSGGEETQYF TGCGCCAGCAGCTTGGTATCCGGGGGGGAGGAGACCCAGTACTTC
TRBJ2-7 - TRBD1 TRBV11-2 CASSLVRTGFTYEQYF TGTGCCAGCAGCTTAGTCCGGACAGGGTTTACCTACGAGCAGTACTTC
TRBJ2-1 - - TRBV6-1 CASSDFINEQFF TGTGCCAGCAGTGATTTTATCAATGAGCAGTTCTTC
TRBJ1-1 - - TRBV2 CASSEQENTEAFF TGTGCCAGCAGTGAACAGGAGAACACTGAAGCTTTCTTT
TRBJ1-1 - - TRBV29-1 CSVEKAGAAFF TGCAGCGTTGAAAAAGCAGGGGCAGCTTTCTTT
TRBJ1-1 once TRBD1 TRBV19 CASSIGGGQGMNTEAFF TGTGCCAGTAGTATAGGGGGAGGACAGGGAATGAACACTGAAGCTTTCTTT
TRBJ2-3 - TRBD2 TRBV7-2 CASSSSSGSTDTQYF TGTGCCAGCAGCTCCTCTAGCGGGAGCACAGATACGCAGTATTTT